The clone carrying this T cell receptor beta chain has only a few counts. Between the trimmed V and J ends, which lost 0 bases and 5 bases, there was a span of 22 bases. From germline, CDR1 is SGHDN and CDR2 FVKESK. The CDR3 totals 19 residues. The sample comes from a study of tumor-infiltrating lymphocytes in localized non-small cell lung cancer. Profiling relied on immunoSEQ multiplex PCR, and the TCRdb table lists in-frame clones only, not all of them. Found here are approximately 12,000 clones, over 70% of them singletons; the top ten hold approximately 4.5%. The clonotype originates from a human donor with non-small cell lung cancer. Material for sequencing was lung tumor tissue. The chain couples TRBV14 to TRBJ2-2; the D call may be TRBD1 or TRBD2 (6 bases each). CDR3 region: CASSQESAIGGLETGELFF. The DNA of the CDR3 is TGTGCCAGCAGCCAAGAATCGGCCATAGGGGGGCTGGAAACCGGGGAGCTGTTTTTT.